Below are 22 T cell receptor beta chains sequenced from a single sample in a study of metastatic and nonmetastatic thyroid tumors (dated by TCRdb to 2020 to 2021). No treatment had been received by any patient before thyroid surgery. Receptor amplification or capture employed PCR. TCRdb names Illumina HiSeq 4000 as the instrument used. TCRdb reprocessed the public reads (quality trimming at Q25 with fastp, clone calling with MiXCR) and kept in-frame beta chains. The sample profile shows approximately 90,000 clones; approximately 12% of them were found once. The top ten clones comprise about 11% of the sample. Material: blood. The origin of the receptors is a female donor with papillary thyroid cancer or a benign thyroid nodule (not recorded which). Some clones in this sample may be carry-over from other donors' samples.

Notes on this clone: One end of the junction varies from germline; a read error may be responsible. The rearrangement uses TRBV28 and TRBJ2-7, with D perhaps TRBD1 (6 bases). This CDR3 spans 13 amino acids. Germline loops: CDR1 MDHEN, CDR2 SYDVKM. The CDR3 loop reads CAIRGQRSYDQYF. For the CDR3, the DNA is TGTGCCATTCGAGGACAGCGCTCCTACGATCAGTACTTC.

This clone was found many times. V and J are TRBV4-1 and TRBJ2-2, with D possibly TRBD2 on 6 matching bases. V dropped 1 base and J dropped 6 bases, with 9 bases sitting between them. This CDR3 contains 14 residues. Germline CDR1 MGHRA, CDR2 YSYEKL. The CDR3 spells CASSQVTSPGELFF. The CDR3 DNA sequence: TGCGCCAGCAGCCAAGTAACTAGCCCCGGGGAGCTGTTTTTT.

This clone was seen repeatedly, ten times or more. V and J are TRBV4-3 and TRBJ1-4, with a tentative D call TRBD1 (5 bases). CDR1 is LGHNA and CDR2 is YSLEER in the germline V gene. The ends were cut back, 6 bases at V and 8 bases at J, with 19 bases in the middle. The CDR3 totals 15 residues. CDR3 coding DNA: TGCGCCAGCAGGGTATACGGGGGGTTGGACGAAAAACTGTTTTTT. Translated, it gives CASRVYGGLDEKLFF.

On this clone: One base away lies a much larger clone, so this may be a sequencing read error. This rearrangement joins TRBV3-1 to TRBJ2-5; D unresolved. Trimming stripped 5 bases from V and 7 bases from J, with 8 bases between. Germline loops: CDR1 LGHDT, CDR2 YNNKEL (reference sequence). The CDR3 extends over 11 amino acids. The CDR3 coding sequence is TGTGCCAGCAGCGAACATGGGACCCAGTACTTC. It specifies CASSEHGTQYF.

The CDR3 coding sequence is TGTGCCAGCAGTCCTGAGCGCCTCGATGAGCAGTTCTTC. This translates into CASSPERLDEQFF. The genes are TRBV12-3 or TRBV12-4 and TRBJ2-1; unclear D gene. The CDR3 is made up of 13 amino acids. Trimming took 5 bases from V and 8 from J, leaving 13 bases between them.

Ten or more counts support this clone. The chain links TRBV7-3 to TRBJ1-4; TRBD1 matches at 12 bases. This CDR3 has 16 amino acids. Germline V lookup: CDR1 SGHTA, CDR2 FQGTGA. The trim removed 5 bases at V and 7 bases at J, leaving 8 bases unmatched. The CDR3 is CASSPSGQGAGEKLFF. The DNA of the CDR3 is TGTGCCAGCAGCCCGTCGGGACAGGGGGCGGGTGAAAAACTGTTTTTT.

This clone appeared many times. The chain uses TRBV6-1 and TRBJ2-3, with a possible D match to TRBD2 (6 bases). The CDR3 is made up of 12 amino acids. Trimming stripped 6 bases from V and 12 bases from J, with 16 bases between. Germline V gene data show CDR1 as MNHNS and CDR2 as SASEGT. The CDR3 region is CASSSEPGVQYF. Here the CDR3 DNA reads TGTGCCAGCAGCTCAGAACCGGGAGTTCAGTATTTT.

This clone was counted at least ten times. The chain couples TRBV29-1 to TRBJ2-7; no reliable D call. Germline assignment: CDR1 SQVTM and CDR2 ANQGSEA. Trimming cost V 0 bases and J 7 bases, with 10 bases left between them. The CDR3 contains 12 residues. This CDR3 reads CSVEEYHDEQYF. The CDR3 DNA reads TGCAGCGTTGAAGAGTACCATGATGAGCAGTACTTC.

The rearrangement joins TRBV5-1 to TRBJ1-2, with a weak D call TRBD1 (5 bases). Germline loops: CDR1 SGHRS, CDR2 YFSETQ. The V and J ends lost 3 bases and 6 bases respectively, with 15 bases between them. The CDR3 has 14 amino acids. The CDR3 DNA sequence: TGCGCCAGCAGCTCCCGGACGGAGGGGCATGGCTACACCTTC. Its protein product is CASSSRTEGHGYTF.

This clone appeared many times. This chain uses TRBV9 with TRBJ2-1; no clear D gene. V was clipped by 0 bases and J by 7 bases, with 11 bases between them. CDR1 is SGDLS, CDR2 YYNGEE, per germline. This CDR3 region has 14 residues. DNA for the CDR3: TGTGCCAGCAGCGTAGGTATAGCCTGGAATGAGCAGTTCTTC. Translation gives CASSVGIAWNEQFF.

The table lists this clone with a few counts. This chain uses TRBV27 with TRBJ2-7, with TRBD2 matching 16 bases. This CDR3 has 17 amino acids. J lost 2 bases, V lost 5 bases, and 6 bases had no gene match. Germline V gene sequence: CDR1 MNHEY, CDR2 SMNVEV (reference sequence). CDR3 residues: CASSGGLAGGKPYEQYF. The CDR3 coding sequence is TGTGCCAGCAGTGGGGGACTAGCGGGAGGGAAGCCCTACGAGCAGTACTTC.

This clone was detected only a few times. The chain uses TRBV5-4 and TRBJ2-7, with D possibly being TRBD1 (5 bases). The CDR3 is made up of 13 amino acids. Germline CDR1 reads SGHNT; CDR2 reads YYREEE (reference sequence). Trimming took off 1 base at V and 2 bases at J, with 7 bases between the two ends. The CDR3: CASSLQGPYEQYF. The CDR3 region has the DNA TGTGCCAGCAGCTTGCAGGGCCCCTACGAGCAGTACTTC.

This clone was counted ten times or more. V usage is TRBV7-9 and J usage is TRBJ1-1; D remains ambiguous. From germline, CDR1 is SEHNR and CDR2 FQNEAQ (reference sequence). The CDR3 consists of 14 residues. Trimming took off 3 bases at V and 1 base at J, with 9 bases between the two ends. CDR3 residues: CASSFGVKNTEAFF. CDR3 sequence (DNA): TGTGCCAGCAGCTTTGGGGTGAAGAACACTGAAGCTTTCTTT. Full variable domain (remainder filled in from reference TRBV7-9 and TRBJ1-1): DTGVSQNPRHKITKRGQNVTFRCDPISEHNRLYWYRQTLGQGPEFLTYFQNEAQLEKSRLLSDRFSAERPKGSFSTLEIQRTEQGDSAMYLCASSFGVKNTEAFFGQGTRLTVV.

Ten or more counts support this clone. Additional DNA sequences in this sample encode the identical CDR3. The V and J genes are TRBV7-3 and TRBJ2-1; 7 nucleotides agree with TRBD2. Germline CDR1 is SGHTA and CDR2 is FQGTGA. CDR3 length equals 17 residues. V lost 1 base and J lost 5; bases outside the gene matches: 11. The CDR3 DNA reads TGTGCCAGCAGCTTAAATTGGGGCGGGAGTGGCCACAATGAGCAGTTCTTC. Translated, it gives CASSLNWGGSGHNEQFF.

This clone was recorded many times. The chain uses TRBV7-2 and TRBJ2-5; D is ambiguous. Trimming left V 2 bases short and J 2 bases short, with 6 bases between. Germline CDR1 and CDR2: SGHTA and FQGNSA. The CDR3 sequence is 13 residues long. For the CDR3, the DNA is TGTGCCAGCAGCTTAATGGGTCAAGAGACCCAGTACTTC. This translates into CASSLMGQETQYF.

This clone occurred many times. The chain carries TRBV29-1 and TRBJ2-1, with a weak D call TRBD2 (6 bases). This CDR3 spans 13 amino acids. V lost 1 base, J lost 7 bases, and 11 bases lay in between. Germline loops: CDR1 SQVTM, CDR2 ANQGSEA. CDR3 sequence reads: CSVEGGTRNEQFF. CDR3 DNA sequence: TGCAGCGTTGAAGGTGGGACTCGAAATGAGCAGTTCTTC.

The table lists this clone with many counts. The V and J genes are TRBV3-1 and TRBJ1-5, with no clear D. Trimming cost V 1 base and J 3 bases, with 13 bases left between them. The CDR3 consists of 16 residues. Per the germline V gene, CDR1 is LGHDT and CDR2 is YNNKEL (reference sequence). CDR3 sequence (DNA): TGTGCCAGCAGCCAAGTCCTAAGGGTTATCAATCAGCCCCAGCATTTT. Protein: CASSQVLRVINQPQHF.

The gene calls are TRBV12-3 or TRBV12-4 and TRBJ1-2; TRBD1 agrees at 7 bases. The CDR3 totals 19 residues. The V and J ends lost 3 bases and 2 bases, in that order; junction bases with no gene match: 18. CDR3 amino acids: CASSFLPSGGGLPNYGYTF. CDR3 DNA sequence: TGTGCCAGCAGTTTCCTGCCCTCAGGGGGTGGTCTACCAAACTATGGCTACACCTTC.

This rearrangement joins TRBV5-6 to TRBJ2-3; D might be TRBD2 (7 bases). Germline V gene lookup returns CDR1 SGHDT and CDR2 YYEEEE. The germline V and J ends were trimmed by 1 base and 3 bases, with 18 bases remaining between them. The CDR3 runs to 17 residues. The CDR3 here is CASSLLGGRDGTDTQYF. In nucleotides, the CDR3 is TGTGCCAGCAGCTTGTTGGGGGGGCGCGATGGAACAGATACGCAGTATTTT. Drawing the rest from reference TRBV5-6 and TRBJ2-3, the complete variable domain is DAGVTQSPTHLIKTRGQQVTLRCSPKSGHDTVSWYQQALGQGPQFIFQYYEEEERQRGNFPDRFSGHQFPNYSSELNVNALLLGDSALYLCASSLLGGRDGTDTQYFGPGTRLTVL.

The rearrangement links TRBV27 to TRBJ1-1, with unresolved D. The germline V and J ends were trimmed by 4 bases and 3 bases, with 27 bases remaining between them. Per the germline V gene, CDR1 is MNHEY and CDR2 is SMNVEV (reference sequence). The CDR3 consists of 19 residues. CDR3 residues: CASSSYPGVRSGNDTEAFF. The CDR3 coding sequence is TGTGCCAGCAGTTCATACCCTGGAGTGAGGTCGGGCAATGACACTGAAGCTTTCTTT.

About this clone itself: Possible read error: a much larger clone is one base away. J is TRBJ1-1 and V is TRBV5-1, with D uncertain. V was trimmed by 0 bases and J by 2 bases, leaving 8 bases between them. Germline V gene sequence: CDR1 SGHRS, CDR2 YFSETQ. The CDR3 runs to 14 residues. CDR3 loop: CASSLEQCNTEAFF. In nucleotides, the CDR3 is TGCGCCAGCAGCTTGGAACAGTGCAACACTGAAGCTTTCTTT.

This clone has just one count. A much larger clone is a single base away; this may be a read error. The chain combines TRBV5-1 with TRBJ2-1; maybe TRBD1 (6 bases). Germline loops: CDR1 SGHRS, CDR2 YFSETQ. Trimming left V 4 bases short and J 3 bases short, with 14 bases between. There are 15 residues in the CDR3. The CDR3 coding sequence is TGCGCCAGCAGCCTGGGCTCAGGGGACTACAATGAGCAGTTCTTC. Protein: CASSLGSGDYNEQFF.